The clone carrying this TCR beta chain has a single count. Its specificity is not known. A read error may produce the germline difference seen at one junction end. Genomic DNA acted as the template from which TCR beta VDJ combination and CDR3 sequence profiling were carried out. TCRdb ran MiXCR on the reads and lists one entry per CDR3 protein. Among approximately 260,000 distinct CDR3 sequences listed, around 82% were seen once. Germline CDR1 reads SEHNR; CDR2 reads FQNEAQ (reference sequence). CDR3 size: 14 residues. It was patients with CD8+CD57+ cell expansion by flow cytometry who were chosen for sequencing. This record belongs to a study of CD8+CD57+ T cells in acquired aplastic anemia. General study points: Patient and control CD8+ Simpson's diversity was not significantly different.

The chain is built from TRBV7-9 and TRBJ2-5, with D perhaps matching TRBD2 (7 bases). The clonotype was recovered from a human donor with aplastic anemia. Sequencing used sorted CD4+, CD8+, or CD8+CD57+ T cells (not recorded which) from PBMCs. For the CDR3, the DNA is TGTGCCGGACGGGGGGCTAGGGAGAACCAGTACCTCGGGTTC. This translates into CAGRGARENQYLGF.